This TCR beta chain was captured by sequencing in a study of beta chain features in type 1 diabetes. Expressed TCRB transcripts were sequenced because the isolated RNA had all been reverse transcribed beforehand. There were approximately 3.7 million reads on average in the naive, central memory and regulatory T cell samples. TCRdb's table, derived via immunoSEQ multiplex PCR, lists solely in-frame clones and lacks some. The sample carries hundreds of thousands of clones, around an eighth recorded once. Sorted populations were all over 95% pure. Broader study findings: Any HLA-type effect on TCRB rearrangement remained unresolved here. Sampled from patients, naive, central memory and Treg TCRB repertoires appeared more similar than those sampled from healthy donors. Type 1 diabetes patients showed a moderate but significant shortening of TCRB CDR3s in all four CD4+ subsets.

Germline V gene lookup returns CDR1 SEHNR and CDR2 FQNEAQ (reference sequence). The CDR3 has 13 residues. The trim removed 8 bases at V and 2 bases at J, leaving 1 base unmatched. Of note for this clone: The antigen is undetermined.

The sequence derives from a man aged 18 to 30 with type 1 diabetes. The genes are TRBV7-9 and TRBJ2-7; 12 bases are shared with TRBD2. Input material: naive CD4+ T cells from blood. In DNA, the CDR3 is TGTGCCAGCGGACTAGCGGGGCCCTACGAGCAGTACTTC. As protein: CASGLAGPYEQYF.